This passage covers 25 T cell receptor beta chains from one sample sequenced in a study of memory CD4+ T cells and cytomegalovirus serostatus. Here immunoSEQ multiplex PCR was the method, and the copy in TCRdb shows in-frame clones only, minus some. The table has approximately 60,000 clones, approximately 78% seen once. The sort gate was single viable CD3+CD4+CD8-CD45RO+ cells for memory CD4+ T cells. Sequencing was carried out using memory CD4+ T cells from blood. Receptor source: an adult in good health and CMV-seronegative.

The chain uses TRBV5-1 and TRBJ2-2; 8 nucleotides align to TRBD1. CDR1 SGHRS and CDR2 YFSETQ come from the germline V gene. The V segment lost 4 bases and the J segment 6 bases; nucleotides outside the gene matches: 2. This CDR3 has 13 amino acids. In nucleotides, the CDR3 is TGCGCCAGCAGCCTGGACAGGGCCGGGGAGCTGTTTTTT. Amino acid sequence: CASSLDRAGELFF.

The V and J genes are TRBV28 and TRBJ2-1, with 7 bases fitting TRBD1. CDR1 is MDHEN, CDR2 SYDVKM, per germline. The CDR3 extends over 15 amino acids. The J segment lost 0 bases and the V segment lost 6 bases, leaving 5 bases of the junction unmatched. CDR3: CASSATGSSYNEQFF. The CDR3 coding sequence is TGTGCCAGCAGCGCGACAGGGAGCTCCTACAATGAGCAGTTCTTC. The complete variable domain, with remaining parts taken from reference TRBV28 and TRBJ2-1, reads DVKVTQSSRYLVKRTGEKVFLECVQDMDHENMFWYRQDPGLGLRLIYFSYDVKMKEKGDIPEGYSVSREKKERFSLILESASTNQTSMYLCASSATGSSYNEQFFGPGTRLTVL.

This clone has only a few counts. The chain recombines TRBV6-4 with TRBJ2-1, with D perhaps matching TRBD1 or TRBD2 (5 bases each). This CDR3 has 13 residues. Germline loops: CDR1 MRHNA, CDR2 SNTAGT. Trimming stripped 4 bases from V and 6 bases from J, with 10 bases between. CDR3 nucleotides: TGTGCCAGCAGTGTCCGGGACGGCAATGAGCAGTTCTTC. This encodes CASSVRDGNEQFF.

This clone was seen once. The J gene is TRBJ2-2, the V gene TRBV2, with D maybe TRBD2 (5 bases). V was trimmed by 7 bases and J by 13 bases, leaving 16 bases between them. Germline CDR1 is SNHLY and CDR2 is FYNNEI. The CDR3 consists of 12 residues. The CDR3 region is CASTLASNPLFF. The CDR3 region has the DNA TGTGCCAGCACCCTAGCTTCAAATCCGCTGTTTTTT.

The table lists this clone with a count of one. The V and J genes are TRBV6-5 and TRBJ2-7, with 9 bases fitting TRBD2. CDR3 length equals 15 residues. J gave up 5 bases and V 7 bases, and 12 bases lay outside the gene matches. Per germline, CDR1 MNHEY and CDR2 SVGAGI. The CDR3 here is CASKSPGLAGHEQYF. The CDR3 nucleotides read TGTGCCAGCAAATCTCCGGGACTAGCTGGCCACGAGCAGTACTTC.

About this clone itself: At the DNA level, this CDR3 is encoded by other sequences in the same sample as well. The chain recombines TRBV10-1 with TRBJ1-1, with D possibly TRBD1 on 6 matching bases. CDR1 is WNHNN and CDR2 is SYGVQD in the germline V gene (reference sequence). CDR3 length: 12 residues. Trimming shortened V by 4 bases and J by 5 bases, and 8 bases separated the two germline ends. CDR3 DNA: TGCGCCAGCAGTGGGGACACAACTGAAGCTTTCTTT. It yields the protein CASSGDTTEAFF.

This clone was counted a few times. V usage is TRBV4-1 and J usage is TRBJ1-3; D is possibly TRBD1 (6 bases). The CDR3 spans 18 residues. V was cut by 2 bases and J by 0 bases, with 17 bases left in between. From germline, CDR1 is MGHRA and CDR2 YSYEKL. This CDR3 is CASSQTGLQGGSGNTIYF. The CDR3 DNA sequence: TGCGCCAGCAGCCAAACTGGACTACAGGGAGGCTCTGGAAACACCATATATTTT.

This chain uses TRBV29-1 with TRBJ2-3; a weak D match, TRBD2 (6 bases). Per the germline V gene, CDR1 is SQVTM and CDR2 is ANQGSEA. Trimming cost V 7 bases and J 4 bases, with 27 bases left between them. The CDR3 spans 17 residues. This CDR3 is CSALPPAGGNLSDTQYF. CDR3 sequence (DNA): TGCAGCGCCCTACCTCCTGCCGGAGGGAATTTATCAGATACGCAGTATTTT.

In nucleotides, the CDR3 is TGTGCCAGTAGTATGGGCCGCTCAACTAATGAAAAACTGTTTTTT. It encodes CASSMGRSTNEKLFF. The chain combines TRBV19 with TRBJ1-4; unclear D gene. V was pared by 3 bases and J by 0 bases, with 8 bases between. The CDR3 sequence is 15 residues long. The germline V gene encodes CDR1 LNHDA and CDR2 SQIVND (reference sequence). The full variable domain, with the rest looked up from reference TRBV19 and TRBJ1-4, is DGGITQSPKYLFRKEGQNVTLSCEQNLNHDAMYWYRQDPGQGLRLIYYSQIVNDFQKGDIAEGYSVSREKKESFPLTVTSAQKNPTAFYLCASSMGRSTNEKLFFGSGTQLSVL.

The chain carries TRBV2 and TRBJ2-3; D ambiguous. Per germline, CDR1 SNHLY and CDR2 FYNNEI. This CDR3 has 13 amino acids. The V gene lost 3 bases and the J gene lost 6 bases, with 10 bases spanning the gap. Written as DNA, the CDR3 is TGTGCCAGCAGTGACCAGACATACGATACGCAGTATTTT. This gives the protein CASSDQTYDTQYF.

V is TRBV6-5 and J is TRBJ2-3; TRBD2 might be the D (5 bases). V was trimmed by 2 bases and J by 4 bases, leaving 10 bases between them. Germline values: CDR1 MNHEY, CDR2 SVGAGI. CDR3 length equals 14 residues. CDR3 sequence: CASSYGLASDTQYF. In DNA, the CDR3 is TGTGCCAGCAGTTACGGCCTAGCCTCAGATACGCAGTATTTT.

This clone was counted only a few times. This specimen includes other DNA sequences encoding the same CDR3. CDR3 nucleotide sequence: TGTGCCAGCAGTCGTGAGGCTGAAGCTTTCTTT. Translating it yields CASSREAEAFF. The chain carries TRBV7-9 and TRBJ1-1; D gene unclear. Looked up from germline, CDR1 is SEHNR and CDR2 is FQNEAQ (reference sequence). The CDR3 consists of 11 residues. Trimming shortened V by 6 bases and J by 6 bases, and 8 bases separated the two germline ends.

The chain is built from TRBV5-1 and TRBJ1-3, with unresolved D. The CDR3 extends over 19 amino acids. Germline-derived CDR1 and CDR2 are SGHRS and YFSETQ. V was clipped by 1 base and J by 1 base, with 21 bases between them. The CDR3, as DNA: TGCGCCAGCAGCTTGACTCCGGGTTTAATGGGTCTTTCTGGAAACACCATATATTTT. It specifies CASSLTPGLMGLSGNTIYF.

V is TRBV5-1 and J is TRBJ2-5; D may be TRBD2 (5 bases). V was shortened by 4 bases and J by 4 bases, with 14 bases between the two germline ends. Germline lookup yields CDR1 SGHRS and CDR2 YFSETQ. CDR3 length: 14 amino acids. CDR3 DNA: TGCGCCAGCAGCGCGGACGGGGTTAGAGAGACCCAGTACTTC. This codes for CASSADGVRETQYF.

The chain has TRBV19 and TRBJ1-3; tentatively, D is TRBD1 (6 bases). Germline V lookup: CDR1 LNHDA, CDR2 SQIVND (reference sequence). This CDR3 region has 16 residues. Trimming removed 7 bases at V and 3 bases at J, with 19 bases between. The CDR3 here is CASTKTGTLFGNTIYF. The CDR3 region has the DNA TGTGCCAGTACGAAAACAGGGACACTCTTTGGAAACACCATATATTTT.

The rearrangement links TRBV30 to TRBJ2-1, with a possible D match to TRBD2 (6 bases). Germline lookup yields CDR1 GTSNPN and CDR2 SVGIG (reference sequence). The V and J ends lost 0 bases and 1 base respectively, with 13 bases between them. CDR3 size: 16 residues. CDR3 amino acids: CAWSVVGSGSYNEQFF. The CDR3 DNA reads as TGTGCCTGGAGTGTTGTCGGGAGTGGATCCTACAATGAGCAGTTCTTC.

Here the CDR3 reads CASSVGTGPAIYEQYF. The CDR3 DNA sequence: TGTGCCAGCAGCGTCGGGACAGGACCTGCGATCTACGAGCAGTACTTC. V and J are TRBV9 and TRBJ2-7; the match to TRBD1 covers 8 bases. The CDR3 length is 16 residues. With 2 bases clipped from V and 3 bases from J, the junction kept 10 bases outside the gene matches. Germline CDR1 reads SGDLS; CDR2 reads YYNGEE.

The V call is TRBV7-8, the J call TRBJ1-3; 7 positions match TRBD1. Unmatched junction bases numbered 5, after V lost 5 bases and J lost 4 bases. The CDR3 is 14 residues long. Germline values: CDR1 SGHVS, CDR2 FQNEAQ. CDR3 nucleotide sequence: TGTGCCAGCAGCCCGACAGGGTTGGGAAACACCATATATTTT. This encodes CASSPTGLGNTIYF.

The V gene is TRBV11-2, the J gene TRBJ2-3; a weak D match, TRBD2 (5 bases). V was clipped by 3 bases and J by 2 bases, with 12 bases between them. The CDR3 consists of 15 residues. The V gene's germline CDR1 is SGHAT and CDR2 FQNNGV. CDR3: CASSFNRGTTDTQYF. Here the CDR3 DNA reads TGTGCCAGCAGCTTTAACCGGGGAACCACAGATACGCAGTATTTT.

This chain joins TRBV5-6 and TRBJ2-7; 10 bases are shared with TRBD1. Looked up from germline, CDR1 is SGHDT and CDR2 is YYEEEE. The CDR3 is made up of 14 amino acids. With V trimmed by 4 bases and J by 7 bases, 8 bases remained unmatched. This CDR3 is CASSIRDRGKEQYF. The CDR3, as DNA: TGTGCCAGCAGCATTCGGGACAGGGGTAAGGAGCAGTACTTC.

In nucleotides, the CDR3 is TGTGCCAGCTCCTCCTCAGGACAGGGACTCACCGGGGAGCTGTTTTTT. The encoded protein is CASSSSGQGLTGELFF. The chain is built from TRBV18 and TRBJ2-2, with TRBD1 matching 8 bases. CDR3 length equals 16 residues. CDR1 and CDR2 (germline): KGHSH, LQKENI. The V segment lost 6 bases and the J segment 4 bases; nucleotides outside the gene matches: 10.

V gene TRBV6-1 combines with J gene TRBJ1-5; TRBD1 matches at 7 bases. V was clipped by 6 bases and J by 4 bases; unmatched bases: 9. The CDR3 is made up of 15 amino acids. The germline V gene encodes CDR1 MNHNS and CDR2 SASEGT. The CDR3 DNA follows: TGTGCCAGCAGACCCGCAGGGGGAAGAAATCAGCCCCAGCATTTT. Protein: CASRPAGGRNQPQHF.

The chain combines TRBV7-2 with TRBJ1-3; D may be TRBD1 (5 bases). The V gene's germline CDR1 is SGHTA and CDR2 FQGNSA. Trimming took off 3 bases at V and 0 bases at J, with 12 bases between the two ends. The CDR3 sequence is 16 residues long. The CDR3 DNA follows: TGTGCCAGCAGCTTCGGAGGGGACTACTCTGGAAACACCATATATTTT. Its translation: CASSFGGDYSGNTIYF.

The chain recombines TRBV4-1 with TRBJ1-5, with 7 bases lining up with TRBD1. Germline V CDR1 and CDR2: MGHRA, YSYEKL. The V and J ends lost 0 bases and 1 base, in that order; junction bases with no gene match: 9. The CDR3 sequence is 18 residues long. The CDR3 loop reads CASSQEFPGGRSNQPQHF. The CDR3 DNA reads as TGCGCCAGCAGCCAAGAGTTTCCAGGGGGAAGAAGCAATCAGCCCCAGCATTTT.

V gene TRBV20-1 combines with J gene TRBJ1-1; D is unclear. V lost 3 bases and J 8 bases, leaving 10 bases between the germline ends. This CDR3 contains 11 residues. Per germline, CDR1 DFQATT and CDR2 SNEGSKA (reference sequence). CDR3 sequence (DNA): TGCAGTGCTAGTGTAAGTTTCGAAGCTTTCTTT. Protein: CSASVSFEAFF.